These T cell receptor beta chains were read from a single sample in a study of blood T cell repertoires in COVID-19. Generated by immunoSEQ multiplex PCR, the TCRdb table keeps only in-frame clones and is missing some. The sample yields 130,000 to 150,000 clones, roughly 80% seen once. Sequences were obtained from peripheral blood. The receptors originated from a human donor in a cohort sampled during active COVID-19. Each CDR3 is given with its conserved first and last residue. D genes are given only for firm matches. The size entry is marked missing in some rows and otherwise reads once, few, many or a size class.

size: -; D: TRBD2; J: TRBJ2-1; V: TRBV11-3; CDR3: CASSPDGTSGGARNEQFF; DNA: TGTGCCAGCAGCCCCGACGGGACTAGCGGGGGGGCCCGCAATGAGCAGTTCTTC
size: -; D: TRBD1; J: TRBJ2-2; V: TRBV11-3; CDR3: CASSPGTGTTGELFF; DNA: TGTGCCAGCAGCCCCGGGACAGGGACCACCGGGGAGCTGTTTTTT
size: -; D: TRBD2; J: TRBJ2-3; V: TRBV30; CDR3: CAWRTSGGAATQYF; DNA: TGTGCCTGGAGGACTAGCGGGGGGGCCGCAACGCAGTATTTT
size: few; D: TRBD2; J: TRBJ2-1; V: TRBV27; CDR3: CASSASGGQGYSEQFF; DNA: TGTGCCAGCTCTGCTAGCGGGGGCCAGGGATACAGTGAGCAGTTCTTC
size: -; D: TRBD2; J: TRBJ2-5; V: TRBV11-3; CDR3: CASSPGGRETQYF; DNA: TGTGCCAGCAGCCCGGGGGGACGGGAGACCCAGTACTTC
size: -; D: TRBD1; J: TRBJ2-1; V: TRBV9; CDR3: CASTEGAGGYNEQFF; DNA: TGTGCCAGCACCGAGGGGGCAGGGGGCTACAATGAGCAGTTCTTC
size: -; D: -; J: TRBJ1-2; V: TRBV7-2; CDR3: CASSLAADGYTF; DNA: TGTGCCAGCAGCTTAGCGGCGGATGGCTACACCTTC
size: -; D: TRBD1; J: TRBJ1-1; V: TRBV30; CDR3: CAATGVLNTEAFF; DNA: TGTGCCGCCACAGGGGTTTTGAACACTGAAGCTTTCTTT
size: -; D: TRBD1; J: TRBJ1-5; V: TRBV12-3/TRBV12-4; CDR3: CASSWDSDQPQHF; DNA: TGTGCCAGCAGTTGGGACAGCGATCAGCCCCAGCATTTT
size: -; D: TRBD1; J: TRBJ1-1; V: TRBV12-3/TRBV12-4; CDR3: CASVGTGVRAFF; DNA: TGTGCCAGCGTCGGGACAGGGGTACGAGCTTTCTTT
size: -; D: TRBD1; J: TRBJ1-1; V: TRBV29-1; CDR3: CSGRTGGVLAFF; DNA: TGCAGCGGAAGAACAGGGGGCGTTTTGGCTTTCTTT
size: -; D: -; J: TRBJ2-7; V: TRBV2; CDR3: CASSTPTGLTSYEQYF; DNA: TGTGCCAGCAGTACCCCGACCGGGTTGACCTCCTACGAGCAGTACTTC
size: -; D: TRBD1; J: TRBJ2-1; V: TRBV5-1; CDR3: CASSRRTGEVDEQFF; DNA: TGCGCCAGCAGCCGGCGGACAGGCGAGGTCGATGAGCAGTTCTTC
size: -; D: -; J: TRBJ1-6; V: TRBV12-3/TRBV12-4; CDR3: CASSFGLITALHF; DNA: TGTGCCAGCAGTTTCGGACTCATCACGGCCCTCCACTTT
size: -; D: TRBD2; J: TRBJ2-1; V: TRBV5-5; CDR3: CASSRRTSGEAYNEQFF; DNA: TGTGCCAGCAGCCGTCGGACTAGCGGAGAAGCCTACAATGAGCAGTTCTTC
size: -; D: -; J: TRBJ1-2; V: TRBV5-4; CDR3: CASSRTDQDYGYTF; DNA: TGTGCCAGCAGCCGGACAGACCAGGACTATGGCTACACCTTC
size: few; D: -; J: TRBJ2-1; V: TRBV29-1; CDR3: CSVGPGRGDEQFF; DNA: TGCAGCGTGGGACCGGGACGCGGGGATGAGCAGTTCTTC
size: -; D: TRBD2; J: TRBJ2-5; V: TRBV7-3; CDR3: CASSPLAGEETQYF; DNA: TGTGCCAGCAGTCCTCTAGCGGGAGAAGAGACCCAGTACTTC
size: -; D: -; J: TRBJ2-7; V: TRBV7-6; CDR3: CASSPSGLTYEQYF; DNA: TGTGCCAGCAGTCCATCAGGTTTAACCTACGAGCAGTACTTC
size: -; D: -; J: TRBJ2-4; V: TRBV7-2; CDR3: CASSHLGGVAKNIQYF; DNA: TGTGCCAGCAGCCACTTGGGGGGAGTAGCCAAAAACATTCAGTACTTC